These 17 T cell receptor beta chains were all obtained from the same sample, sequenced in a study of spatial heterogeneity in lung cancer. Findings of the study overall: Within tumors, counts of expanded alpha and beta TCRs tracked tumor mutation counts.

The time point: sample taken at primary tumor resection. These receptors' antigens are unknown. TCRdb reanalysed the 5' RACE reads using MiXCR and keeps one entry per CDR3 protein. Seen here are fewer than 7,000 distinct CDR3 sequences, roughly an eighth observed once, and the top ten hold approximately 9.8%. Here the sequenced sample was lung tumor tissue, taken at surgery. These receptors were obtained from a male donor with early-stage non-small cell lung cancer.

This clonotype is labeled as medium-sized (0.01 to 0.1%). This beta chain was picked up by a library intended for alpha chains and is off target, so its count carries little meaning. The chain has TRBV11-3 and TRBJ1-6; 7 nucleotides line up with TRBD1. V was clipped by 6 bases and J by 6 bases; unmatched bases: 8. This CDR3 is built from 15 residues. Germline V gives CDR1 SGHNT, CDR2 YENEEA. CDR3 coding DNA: TGTGCCAGCAGTGCAACACCAGGGGGTAATTCACCCCTCCACTTT. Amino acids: CASSATPGGNSPLHF. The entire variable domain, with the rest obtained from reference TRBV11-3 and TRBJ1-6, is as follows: EAGVVQSPRYKIIEKKQPVAFWCNPISGHNTLYWYLQNLGQGPELLIRYENEEAVDDSQLPKDRFSAERLKGVDSTLKIQPAELGDSAVYLCASSATPGGNSPLHFGNGTRLTVT.

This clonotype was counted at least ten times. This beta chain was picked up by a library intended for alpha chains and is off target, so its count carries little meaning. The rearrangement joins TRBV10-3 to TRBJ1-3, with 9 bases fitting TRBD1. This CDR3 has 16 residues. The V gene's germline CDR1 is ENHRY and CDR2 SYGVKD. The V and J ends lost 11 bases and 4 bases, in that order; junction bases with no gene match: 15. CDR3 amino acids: CASARDRVYPGNTIYF. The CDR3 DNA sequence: TGTGCCTCCGCAAGGGACAGGGTTTATCCGGGAAACACCATATATTTT.

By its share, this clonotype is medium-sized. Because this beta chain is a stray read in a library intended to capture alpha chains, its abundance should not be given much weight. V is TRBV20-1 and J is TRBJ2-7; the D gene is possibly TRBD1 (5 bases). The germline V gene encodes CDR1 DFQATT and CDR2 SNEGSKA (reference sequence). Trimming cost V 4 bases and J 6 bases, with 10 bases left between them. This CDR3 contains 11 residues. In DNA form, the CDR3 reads TGCAGTGCTAACCAGGGAAGCGAGCAGTACTTC. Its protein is CSANQGSEQYF.

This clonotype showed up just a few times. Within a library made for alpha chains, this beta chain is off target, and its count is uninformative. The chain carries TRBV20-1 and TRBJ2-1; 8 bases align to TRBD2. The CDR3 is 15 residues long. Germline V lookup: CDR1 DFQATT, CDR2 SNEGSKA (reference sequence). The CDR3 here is CSANALAGTYNEQFF. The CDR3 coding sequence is TGCAGCGCAAACGCCCTAGCGGGTACCTACAATGAGCAGTTCTTC.

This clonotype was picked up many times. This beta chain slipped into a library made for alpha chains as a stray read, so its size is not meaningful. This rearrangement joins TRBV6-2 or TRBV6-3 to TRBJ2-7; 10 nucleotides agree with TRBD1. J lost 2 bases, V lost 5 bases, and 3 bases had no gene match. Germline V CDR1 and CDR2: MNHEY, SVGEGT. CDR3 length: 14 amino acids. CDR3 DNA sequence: TGTGCCAGCAGTGCGGGACAGGGGACCTACGAGCAGTACTTC. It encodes CASSAGQGTYEQYF.

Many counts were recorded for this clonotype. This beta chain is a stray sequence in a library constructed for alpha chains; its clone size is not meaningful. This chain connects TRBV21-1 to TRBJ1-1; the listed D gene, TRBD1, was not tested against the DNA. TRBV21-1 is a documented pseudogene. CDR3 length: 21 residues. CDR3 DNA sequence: TGTGCCAGCAGCGAAAGAGGAGACAGGGGGCTTCTGGCAAGGGAGAACACTGAAGCTTTCTTT. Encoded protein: CASSERGDRGLLARENTEAFF.

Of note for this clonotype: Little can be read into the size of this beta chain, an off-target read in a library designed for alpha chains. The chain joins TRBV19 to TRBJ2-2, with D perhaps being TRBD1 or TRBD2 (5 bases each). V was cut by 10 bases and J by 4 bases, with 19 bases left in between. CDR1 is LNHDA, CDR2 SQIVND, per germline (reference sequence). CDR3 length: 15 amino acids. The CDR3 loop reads CATAWAGAGTGELFF. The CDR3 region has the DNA TGTGCCACCGCTTGGGCCGGGGCAGGCACCGGGGAGCTGTTTTTT.

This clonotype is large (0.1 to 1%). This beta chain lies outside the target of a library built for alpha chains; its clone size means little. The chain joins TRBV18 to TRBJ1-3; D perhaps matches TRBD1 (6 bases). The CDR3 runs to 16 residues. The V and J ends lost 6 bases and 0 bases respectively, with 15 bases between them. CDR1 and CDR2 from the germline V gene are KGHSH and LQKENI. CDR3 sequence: CASSPDSLNSGNTIYF. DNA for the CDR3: TGTGCCAGCTCCCCGGACAGTCTAAACTCTGGAAACACCATATATTTT.

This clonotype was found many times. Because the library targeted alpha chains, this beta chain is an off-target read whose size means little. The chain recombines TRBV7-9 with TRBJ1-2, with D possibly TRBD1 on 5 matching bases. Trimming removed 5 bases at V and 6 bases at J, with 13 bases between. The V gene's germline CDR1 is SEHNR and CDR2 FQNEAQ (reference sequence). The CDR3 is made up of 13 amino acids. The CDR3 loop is CASSVGVVDGYTF. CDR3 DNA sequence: TGTGCCAGCAGCGTGGGGGTTGTCGATGGCTACACCTTC.

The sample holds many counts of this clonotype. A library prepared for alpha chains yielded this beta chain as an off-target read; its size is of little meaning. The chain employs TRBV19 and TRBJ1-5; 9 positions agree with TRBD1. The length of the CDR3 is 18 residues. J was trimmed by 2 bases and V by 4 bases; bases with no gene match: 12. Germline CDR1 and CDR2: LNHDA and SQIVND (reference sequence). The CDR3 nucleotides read TGTGCCAGTAGTACCCGGGACAGGGCGGTTATGGGCAATCAGCCCCAGCATTTT. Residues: CASSTRDRAVMGNQPQHF.

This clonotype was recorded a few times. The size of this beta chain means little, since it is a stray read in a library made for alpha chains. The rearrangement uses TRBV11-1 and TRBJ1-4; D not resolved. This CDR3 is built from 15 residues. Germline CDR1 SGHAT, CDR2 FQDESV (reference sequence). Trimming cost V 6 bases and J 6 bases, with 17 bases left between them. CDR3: CASSPQVGFDEKLFF. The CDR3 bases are TGTGCCAGCAGTCCTCAAGTAGGGTTCGATGAAAAACTGTTTTTT.

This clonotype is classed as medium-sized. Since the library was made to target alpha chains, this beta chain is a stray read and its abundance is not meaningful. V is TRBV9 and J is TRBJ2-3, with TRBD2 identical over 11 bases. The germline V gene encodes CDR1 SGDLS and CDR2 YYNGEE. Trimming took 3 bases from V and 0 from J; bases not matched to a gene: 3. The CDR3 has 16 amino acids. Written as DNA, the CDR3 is TGTGCCAGCAGCGGACGGACTAGCGGGAGCACAGATACGCAGTATTTT. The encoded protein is CASSGRTSGSTDTQYF.

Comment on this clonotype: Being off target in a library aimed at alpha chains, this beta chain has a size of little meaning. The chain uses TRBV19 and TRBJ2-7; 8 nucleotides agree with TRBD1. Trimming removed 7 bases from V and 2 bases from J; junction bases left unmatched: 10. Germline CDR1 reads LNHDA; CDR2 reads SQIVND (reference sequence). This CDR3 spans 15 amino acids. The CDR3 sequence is CASTAGTGPAYEQYF. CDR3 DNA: TGTGCCAGTACCGCCGGGACAGGCCCGGCCTACGAGCAGTACTTC.

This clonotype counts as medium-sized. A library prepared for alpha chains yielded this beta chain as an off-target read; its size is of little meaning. CDR3 sequence (DNA): TGTGCCAGCAGCCGGAACAGTGCGAACACCGGGGAGCTGTTTTTT. It translates to CASSRNSANTGELFF. The chain recombines TRBV4-2 with TRBJ2-2; D unresolved. Germline CDR1 LGHNA, CDR2 YNFKEQ. V was cut by 4 bases and J by 0 bases, with 9 bases left in between. CDR3 length: 15 residues.

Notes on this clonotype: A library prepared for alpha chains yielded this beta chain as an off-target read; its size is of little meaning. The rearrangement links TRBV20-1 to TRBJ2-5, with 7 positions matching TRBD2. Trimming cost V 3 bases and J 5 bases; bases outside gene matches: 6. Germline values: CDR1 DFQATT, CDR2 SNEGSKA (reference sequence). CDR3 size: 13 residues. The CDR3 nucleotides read TGCAGTGCTAGCCCGCCGGGGGGTGAGACCCAGTACTTC. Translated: CSASPPGGETQYF.

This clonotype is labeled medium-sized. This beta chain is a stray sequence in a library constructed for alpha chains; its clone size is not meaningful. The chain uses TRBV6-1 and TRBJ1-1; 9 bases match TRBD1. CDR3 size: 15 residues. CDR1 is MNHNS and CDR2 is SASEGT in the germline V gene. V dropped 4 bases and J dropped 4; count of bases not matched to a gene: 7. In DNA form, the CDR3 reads TGTGCCAGCAGTGTACAGGGGGCGCCGGGCACTGAAGCTTTCTTT. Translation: CASSVQGAPGTEAFF.

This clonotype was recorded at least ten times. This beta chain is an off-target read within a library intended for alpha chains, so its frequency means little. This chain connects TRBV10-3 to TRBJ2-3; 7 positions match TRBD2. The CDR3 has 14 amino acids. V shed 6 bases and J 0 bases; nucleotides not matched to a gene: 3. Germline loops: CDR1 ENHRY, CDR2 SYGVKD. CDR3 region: CAISPGGSTDTQYF. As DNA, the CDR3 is TGTGCCATCAGCCCCGGGGGGAGCACAGATACGCAGTATTTT.